The 28 T cell receptor beta chains below were found in one sample sequenced in a study of shared clonotypes between healthy human individuals. Produced via immunoSEQ multiplex PCR; TCRdb's table is partial and in-frame only. The sample lists fewer than 1.6 million clones, approximately 98.5% seen once, with around 0.38% in the top ten. Sequencing used naive CD4+ T cells sorted from blood. Subset of the sample: CD45RA+ positively selected. These TCRs come from a man aged 30 to 39 in good health.

This chain links TRBV18 with TRBJ2-1; 11 bases fit TRBD2. The germline V gene has CDR1 KGHSH and CDR2 LQKENI. Losses at the gene ends were 3 bases for V and 0 bases for J; bases not matched to a gene: 4. The CDR3 spans 17 residues. This CDR3 reads CASSPGLAVSSYNEQFF. CDR3 DNA sequence: TGTGCCAGCTCACCGGGACTAGCGGTTAGCTCCTACAATGAGCAGTTCTTC.

The sample holds one count of this clone. This chain joins TRBV27 and TRBJ2-5; 10 nucleotides line up with TRBD2. Germline V lookup: CDR1 MNHEY, CDR2 SMNVEV (reference sequence). The length of the CDR3 is 15 residues. Unmatched junction bases numbered 9, after V lost 6 bases and J lost 5 bases. Written as DNA, the CDR3 is TGTGCCAGCAGAACACTAGCGGGAATGGGGGAGACCCAGTACTTC. It codes for CASRTLAGMGETQYF.

The chain combines TRBV28 with TRBJ1-5; TRBD1 might be the D (5 bases). CDR1 MDHEN and CDR2 SYDVKM come from the germline V gene. The CDR3 contains 16 residues. Trimming cost V 5 bases and J 2 bases, with 16 bases left between them. The CDR3 nucleotides read TGTGCCAGCAGTACCCATCAGGGTGATGGCAATCAGCCCCAGCATTTT. Protein: CASSTHQGDGNQPQHF.

The chain joins TRBV15 to TRBJ1-5, with 8 positions matching TRBD1. The CDR3 loop spans 16 amino acids. Germline trimming cut 3 bases from V and 2 bases from J; bases unmatched to any gene: 6. Germline values: CDR1 LNHNV, CDR2 YYDKDF (reference sequence). The CDR3: CATSSSDREGNQPQHF. The CDR3 coding sequence is TGTGCCACCAGCAGTTCGGACAGGGAGGGCAATCAGCCCCAGCATTTT.

This clone is a singleton in its sample. This CDR3 is CASSASGIAKNIQYF. As DNA, the CDR3 is TGTGCCAGCAGCGCCTCCGGGATAGCCAAAAACATTCAGTACTTC. The V and J genes are TRBV9 and TRBJ2-4, with a tentative D call TRBD2 (5 bases). The germline CDR1 and CDR2 sequences are SGDLS and YYNGEE. The V end lost 3 bases, the J end lost 0 bases, and 10 bases lay between the germline ends. This CDR3 region has 15 residues.

The chain couples TRBV18 to TRBJ2-5, with D unresolved. Trimming left V 2 bases short and J 1 base short, with 8 bases between. Germline V gene data show CDR1 as KGHSH and CDR2 as LQKENI. This CDR3 is built from 14 residues. This CDR3 is CASSPGWSQETQYF. DNA of the CDR3: TGTGCCAGCTCACCAGGGTGGAGCCAAGAGACCCAGTACTTC.

J is TRBJ2-4 and V is TRBV2; a weak D match, TRBD1 (5 bases). Germline values: CDR1 SNHLY, CDR2 FYNNEI. This CDR3 is 13 amino acids long. Trimming pared 6 bases from V and 6 bases from J, leaving 12 bases between. The CDR3 region has the DNA TGTGCCAGCAGAAAAACAGGTTTAAACATTCAGTACTTC. It specifies CASRKTGLNIQYF.

This rearrangement joins TRBV5-1 to TRBJ1-2; no clear D gene. Germline V CDR1 and CDR2: SGHRS, YFSETQ. V lost 0 bases, J lost 2 bases, and 8 bases lay in between. The CDR3 totals 14 residues. CDR3 DNA sequence: TGCGCCAGCAGCTTGGGGGTCAGAAACTATGGCTACACCTTC. This gives the protein CASSLGVRNYGYTF.

The rearrangement uses TRBV7-9 and TRBJ2-7; 7 bases fit TRBD1. This CDR3 is built from 15 residues. Germline values: CDR1 SEHNR, CDR2 FQNEAQ (reference sequence). Trimming at V came to 6 bases and at J to 0 bases, leaving 8 bases not matched to a gene. Written as DNA, the CDR3 is TGTGCCAGCAGTTGGGACAGATCTAGCTCCTACGAGCAGTACTTC. Protein sequence: CASSWDRSSSYEQYF.

This rearrangement joins TRBV30 to TRBJ2-5; D may be TRBD2 (6 bases). There are 13 residues in the CDR3. Germline assignment: CDR1 GTSNPN and CDR2 SVGIG (reference sequence). Between the trimmed V and J ends, which lost 2 bases and 5 bases, there was a span of 12 bases. CDR3 region: CAWSFGGPETQYF. In DNA, the CDR3 is TGTGCCTGGAGTTTCGGGGGTCCCGAGACCCAGTACTTC.

The chain couples TRBV9 to TRBJ2-1; 13 bases line up with TRBD2. Germline lookup yields CDR1 SGDLS and CDR2 YYNGEE. CDR3 size: 16 residues. The V and J ends lost 5 bases and 7 bases, in that order; junction bases with no gene match: 9. This chain's CDR3 is CASSATTSGGRNEQFF. CDR3 sequence (DNA): TGTGCCAGCAGTGCCACGACTAGCGGGGGGAGGAATGAGCAGTTCTTC.

The chain uses TRBV18 and TRBJ2-7; 7 bases agree with TRBD2. J gave up 4 bases and V 5 bases, and 5 bases lay outside the gene matches. The CDR3 is made up of 13 amino acids. CDR1 KGHSH and CDR2 LQKENI come from the germline V gene. The CDR3 region has the DNA TGTGCCAGCTCATCAGGGAGGGAATACGAGCAGTACTTC. Protein sequence: CASSSGREYEQYF. The whole variable domain, remainder taken from reference TRBV18 and TRBJ2-7, is NAGVMQNPRHLVRRRGQEARLRCSPMKGHSHVYWYRQLPEEGLKFMVYLQKENIIDESGMPKERFSAEFPKEGPSILRIQQVVRGDSAAYFCASSSGREYEQYFGPGTRLTVT.

Details on this clone: An end of the junction does not agree with germline; a read error may underlie this. CDR3: CASSPTTGVGRVF. DNA for the CDR3: TGCGCCAGCAGCCCAACTACAGGGGTGGGGCGTGTTTTC. The chain is built from TRBV5-1 and TRBJ2-4; 7 positions match TRBD1. The CDR3 sequence is 13 residues long. The germline gives CDR1 SGHRS, CDR2 YFSETQ.

This clone appeared once. The J gene is TRBJ2-5, the V gene TRBV11-2; no clear D. The V gene's germline CDR1 is SGHAT and CDR2 FQNNGV. This CDR3 is built from 15 residues. Trimming shortened V by 2 bases and J by 0 bases, and 10 bases separated the two germline ends. Here the CDR3 DNA reads TGTGCCAGCAGCTTATCCCGACGGTACCAAGAGACCCAGTACTTC. Translated: CASSLSRRYQETQYF.

The chain uses TRBV5-1 and TRBJ2-2, with 8 bases that match TRBD1. The CDR3 loop spans 14 amino acids. The germline V gene has CDR1 SGHRS and CDR2 YFSETQ. The V gene end was trimmed by 4 bases and the J gene end by 5 bases; junction bases not matched to a gene: 4. The CDR3 DNA reads as TGCGCCAGCAGCCCCTGGACAGGGACCGGGGAGCTGTTTTTT. As protein: CASSPWTGTGELFF.

The rearrangement uses TRBV18 and TRBJ2-5; no reliable D call. The length of the CDR3 is 15 residues. The ends were cut back, 0 bases at V and 5 bases at J, with 13 bases in the middle. Germline V lookup: CDR1 KGHSH, CDR2 LQKENI. For the CDR3, the DNA is TGTGCCAGCTCACCACCGACTCAGTTTAGGGAGACCCAGTACTTC. This encodes CASSPPTQFRETQYF.

The chain joins TRBV7-8 to TRBJ2-2, with D possibly being TRBD1 or TRBD2 (5 bases each). Deletions cut 5 bases from V and 1 base from J, with 11 bases between. The CDR3 covers 15 residues. CDR1 and CDR2 from the germline V gene are SGHVS and FQNEAQ. CDR3 nucleotide sequence: TGTGCCAGCAGCATCAGGGCGGGGAACACCGGGGAGCTGTTTTTT. It encodes CASSIRAGNTGELFF.

The chain combines TRBV30 with TRBJ2-1, with D unclear. Per germline, CDR1 GTSNPN and CDR2 SVGIG (reference sequence). Trimming left V 4 bases short and J 8 bases short, with 12 bases between. The CDR3 consists of 12 residues. DNA for the CDR3: TGTGCCTGGAACGCACAATCGGATGAGCAGTTCTTC. This sequence encodes CAWNAQSDEQFF. Variable domain in full (rest from reference TRBV30 and TRBJ2-1): SQTIHQWPATLVQPVGSPLSLECTVEGTSNPNLYWYRQAAGRGLQLLFYSVGIGQISSEVPQNLSASRPQDRQFILSSKKLLLSDSGFYLCAWNAQSDEQFFGPGTRLTVL.

The chain uses TRBV5-1 and TRBJ1-1; 7 bases are a match to TRBD1. Germline CDR1 SGHRS, CDR2 YFSETQ. The V gene end was trimmed by 3 bases and the J gene end by 1 base; junction bases not matched to a gene: 6. The CDR3 totals 15 residues. CDR3 sequence: CASSSVGQTNTEAFF. In DNA form, the CDR3 reads TGCGCCAGCAGCTCCGTGGGACAGACGAACACTGAAGCTTTCTTT.

This sequence joins TRBV28 and TRBJ1-2, with a tentative D call TRBD1 (5 bases). CDR1 and CDR2 from the germline V gene are MDHEN and SYDVKM. Trimming pared 3 bases from V and 3 bases from J, leaving 11 bases between. This CDR3 comprises 14 residues. In DNA, the CDR3 is TGTGCCAGCAGTTTGTCGGCAGGGTACTATGGCTACACCTTC. Residues: CASSLSAGYYGYTF.

The rearrangement uses TRBV19 and TRBJ1-5; D ambiguous. This CDR3 has 16 residues. V was clipped by 3 bases and J by 3 bases, with 15 bases between them. In germline, CDR1 is LNHDA, CDR2 SQIVND (reference sequence). For the CDR3, the DNA is TGTGCCAGTAGTATTGTTCTTGTAGGGTCCAATCAGCCCCAGCATTTT. This translates into CASSIVLVGSNQPQHF.

The chain has TRBV6-6 and TRBJ2-7; 10 bases map to TRBD1. Germline lookup yields CDR1 MNHNY and CDR2 SVGAGI (reference sequence). The CDR3 runs 15 residues. V gave up 5 bases and J gave up 6 bases; unmatched junction bases: 10. CDR3 protein: CASSRARQGAGEQYF. As DNA, the CDR3 is TGTGCCAGCAGTAGGGCCCGACAGGGGGCGGGCGAGCAGTACTTC.

The rearrangement links TRBV10-1 to TRBJ2-6; D is possibly TRBD1 (6 bases). V lost 5 bases to trimming and J lost 0 bases, with 11 bases between them. Germline CDR1 WNHNN, CDR2 SYGVQD (reference sequence). This CDR3 region has 16 residues. The CDR3 coding sequence is TGCGCCAGCAGTCCGGGACACTCCTCTGGGGCCAACGTCCTGACTTTC. Amino acids: CASSPGHSSGANVLTF.

CDR3 DNA: TGTGCCAGCAGCGCCTCGGGACTAATCAATGAGCAGTTCTTC. It yields the protein CASSASGLINEQFF. The rearrangement joins TRBV9 to TRBJ2-1, with TRBD2 matching 7 bases. Germline values: CDR1 SGDLS, CDR2 YYNGEE. This CDR3 contains 14 residues. V dropped 3 bases and J dropped 6; count of bases not matched to a gene: 6.

This chain connects TRBV5-6 to TRBJ2-7; D tentatively fits TRBD1 or TRBD2 (5 bases each). Germline CDR1 SGHDT, CDR2 YYEEEE. V lost 4 bases, J lost 2 bases, and 16 bases lay in between. CDR3 size: 15 residues. CDR3: CASSPGAVRPYEQYF. The CDR3 DNA sequence: TGTGCCAGCAGCCCCGGGGCAGTCAGACCCTACGAGCAGTACTTC.

This rearrangement joins TRBV5-5 to TRBJ1-1, with unresolved D. Trimming cost V 0 bases and J 7 bases, with 4 bases left between them. This CDR3 has 11 amino acids. Germline CDR1 SGHKS, CDR2 YYEKEE (reference sequence). The CDR3 DNA sequence: TGTGCCAGCAGCTTGGAGATTGAAGCTTTCTTT. It codes for CASSLEIEAFF.

A word on this clone: The junction departs from germline at one end; a sequencing error may be responsible. This chain links TRBV7-7 with TRBJ2-5, with TRBD2 as a possible D gene (6 bases). The CDR3 is 15 amino acids. Germline V lookup: CDR1 SSHAT, CDR2 FNYEAQ (reference sequence). CDR3 region: CASSPRRVVEETQYF. Here the CDR3 DNA reads TGTGCTAGCAGCCCCCGGAGGGTAGTGGAAGAGACCCAGTACTTC.

The chain carries TRBV9 and TRBJ1-2; 9 positions match TRBD1. Germline V gene data show CDR1 as SGDLS and CDR2 as YYNGEE. J gave up 8 bases and V 7 bases, and 12 bases lay outside the gene matches. The CDR3 spans 14 residues. CDR3 region: CASRRPGQGWGYTF. CDR3 bases: TGTGCCAGCCGTAGGCCGGGACAGGGATGGGGCTACACCTTC.